A selection of T cell receptor beta chains follows, all from one sample in a study of shared clonotypes between healthy human individuals. TCRdb's copy holds only in-frame clones and misses some; the assay was immunoSEQ multiplex PCR. The table shows about 680,000 clones, with more than 70% occurring only once. Sequenced sample: memory CD4+ T cells sorted from blood. The receptors derive from a woman under 40 in good health. Both conserved end residues are trimmed from each CDR3.

TRBJ2-1 | TRBV19 | ASTRGVGGFNEQF
TRBJ1-4 | TRBV27 | ASSRRGLEKLF
TRBJ2-7 | TRBV7-2 | ASSLSGGAYEQY
TRBJ2-3 | TRBV7-9 | ASSLGDRDTQY
TRBJ2-7 | TRBV19 | ASRAGRGSSYEQY
TRBJ2-6 | TRBV6-1 | ASSGRPSGANVLT
NA | TRBV14 | ASSQGPGTGGGEQY
TRBJ2-2 | TRBV6-5 | ASSVGQVYTGELF
TRBJ1-2 | TRBV13 | ASSSDRANYGYT
TRBJ2-5 | TRBV2 | ASSGMAYQETQY
TRBJ1-2 | TRBV29-1 | SVGQGNGYT
TRBJ2-5 | TRBV19 | ASMVGSGETQY
TRBJ1-2 | TRBV7-9 | ASSLTGEGGYT
TRBJ1-1 | TRBV7-2 | ARGRKTGTEAF
TRBJ2-5 | TRBV30 | AWSLYQETQY
TRBJ2-2 | TRBV5-4 | ASSLGLGGTGELF
TRBJ1-4 | TRBV7-1 | ASSLTGGGEKLF
TRBJ2-7 | TRBV6-1 | ASSVLAGGPYEQY
TRBJ1-4 | TRBV15 | ATSRGQGNEKLF
TRBJ1-1 | TRBV25-1 | ASSVRSGPTEAF
TRBJ1-1 | TRBV6-6 | ASDRGQGTEAF
TRBJ1-5 | TRBV7-8 | ASSERTGRTNQPQH
TRBJ2-6 | TRBV10-3 | AISEATGLAGANVLT
TRBJ2-5 | TRBV28 | ASTVAGRSRGETQY
TRBJ1-2 | TRBV11-3 | ASSPDGYGYT
TRBJ2-5 | TRBV5-1 | ASSLAEGRETQY
TRBJ1-2 | TRBV2 | ASSAGGRLVGYT
TRBJ2-3 | TRBV4-1 | ASSHPLDTQY
TRBJ2-3 | TRBV5-1 | ASSLSGHSTDTQY
TRBJ1-5 | TRBV7-6 | ASSLDLHQPQH
TRBJ1-3 | TRBV10-3 | AISESGHENTIY
TRBJ1-1 | TRBV18 | ASSPSTGVNTEAF
TRBJ1-2 | TRBV19 | ASSIIKRRNYGYT
TRBJ1-2 | TRBV11-2 | ASSLSGQLNYGYT
TRBJ1-3 | TRBV7-9 | ASSYLGGENTIY
TRBJ1-1 | TRBV28 | ASSLGVTNAF
TRBJ2-2 | TRBV4-1 | ASSLGAAAGGELF
TRBJ2-6 | TRBV19 | ASRVYSGANVLT
TRBJ2-7 | TRBV2 | ASSGGAGKY
TRBJ2-5 | TRBV5-1 | ASSVARPAETQY
TRBJ2-5 | TRBV7-9 | ASSTRLAERKETQY
NA | TRBV28 | ASSRDSSYEQY
TRBJ1-4 | TRBV27 | ASSFTMSLEKLF
TRBJ1-1 | TRBV4-1 | ASSVFGQGSTEAF
TRBJ2-1 | TRBV6-5 | ASRYSLSSYNEQF
TRBJ2-3 | TRBV5-1 | ASSLGPWDRGDTQY
TRBJ2-5 | TRBV9 | ASSPQTVPQY
TRBJ2-1 | TRBV11-3 | ASSLVGGPPYNEQF